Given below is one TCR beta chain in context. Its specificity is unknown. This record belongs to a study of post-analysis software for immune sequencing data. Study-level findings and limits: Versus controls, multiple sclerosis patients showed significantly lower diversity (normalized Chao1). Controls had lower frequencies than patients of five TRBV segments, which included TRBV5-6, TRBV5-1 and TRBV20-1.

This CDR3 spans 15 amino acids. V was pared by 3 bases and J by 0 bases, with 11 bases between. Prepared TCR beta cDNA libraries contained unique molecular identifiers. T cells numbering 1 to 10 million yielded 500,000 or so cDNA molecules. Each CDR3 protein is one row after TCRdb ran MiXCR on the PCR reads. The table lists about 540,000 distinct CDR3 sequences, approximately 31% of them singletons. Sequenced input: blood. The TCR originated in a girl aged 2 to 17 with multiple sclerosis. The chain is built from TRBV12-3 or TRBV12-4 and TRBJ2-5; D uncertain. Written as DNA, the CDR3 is TGTGCCAGCAGTTTCGGGCAGTCCCACCAAGAGACCCAGTACTTC. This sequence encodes CASSFGQSHQETQYF.